The 17 T cell receptor beta chains below come from one sample, sequenced in a study of blood T cell repertoires in COVID-19. This table comes from immunoSEQ multiplex PCR, and its TCRdb copy is limited to in-frame clones, with some not included. The table shows 150,000 to 200,000 clones, with 80% to 90% occurring only once. The sample taken for sequencing was peripheral blood. All receptors derive from a man in his 70s with active or convalescent COVID-19.

The J gene is TRBJ2-5, the V gene TRBV5-1; TRBD2 aligns across 11 bases. The CDR3 is 14 residues long. The V gene end was trimmed by 0 bases and the J gene end by 5 bases; junction bases not matched to a gene: 0. Germline V gives CDR1 SGHRS, CDR2 YFSETQ. DNA for the CDR3: TGCGCCAGCAGCTTGGCTAGCGGGGGGGAGACCCAGTACTTC. It codes for CASSLASGGETQYF. The variable domain in full, with the rest retrieved from reference TRBV5-1 and TRBJ2-5, is KAGVTQTPRYLIKTRGQQVTLSCSPISGHRSVSWYQQTPGQGLQFLFEYFSETQRNKGNFPGRFSGRQFSNSRSEMNVSTLELGDSALYLCASSLASGGETQYFGPGTRLLVL.

This chain links TRBV5-1 with TRBJ2-7; 11 bases are shared with TRBD1. This CDR3 has 15 residues. The germline CDR1 and CDR2 sequences are SGHRS and YFSETQ. Losses at the gene ends were 6 bases for V and 3 bases for J; bases not matched to a gene: 8. The CDR3 coding sequence is TGCGCCAGCACCCCGGGGACAGGGGGAATCTACGAGCAGTACTTC. Translation gives CASTPGTGGIYEQYF.

V gene TRBV11-2 combines with J gene TRBJ1-1, with a possible D match to TRBD1 (6 bases). Trimming took 7 bases from V and 10 from J, leaving 16 bases between them. This CDR3 is built from 12 residues. Germline loops: CDR1 SGHAT, CDR2 FQNNGV. The CDR3 reads CASTLWGPGAFF. CDR3 nucleotide sequence: TGTGCCAGCACCCTCTGGGGGCCGGGAGCTTTCTTT.

With respect to this clone: The junction departs from the called germline gene at one end, perhaps through a read error. This chain links TRBV5-6 with TRBJ2-7; TRBD1 matches at 7 bases. This CDR3 comprises 12 residues. Per germline, CDR1 SGHDT and CDR2 YYEEEE. The CDR3 sequence is CASSTPPGTVDF. CDR3 sequence (DNA): TGTGCCAGCAGCACCCCTCCCGGGACAGTCGACTTC.

The rearrangement links TRBV10-2 to TRBJ2-5, with TRBD2 identical over 16 bases. Trimming at V came to 3 bases and at J to 5 bases, leaving 6 bases not matched to a gene. CDR3 length equals 17 residues. From germline, CDR1 is WSHSY and CDR2 SAAADI. The CDR3 sequence: CASSDPGLAGGRETQYF. CDR3 in DNA: TGCGCCAGCAGTGACCCGGGACTAGCGGGGGGGCGGGAGACCCAGTACTTC.

The chain has TRBV4-3 and TRBJ1-5; 8 bases are a match to TRBD1. Germline CDR1 is LGHNA and CDR2 is YSLEER. CDR3 length: 13 residues. The V segment lost 3 bases and the J segment 10 bases; nucleotides outside the gene matches: 5. CDR3 coding DNA: TGCGCCAGCAGCCAGGAACAGGGGGTTCCCCAGCATTTT. This codes for CASSQEQGVPQHF.

The gene calls are TRBV15 and TRBJ1-2, with no clear D. Germline loops: CDR1 LNHNV, CDR2 YYDKDF (reference sequence). The CDR3 has 16 amino acids. V dropped 2 bases and J dropped 8 bases, with 21 bases sitting between them. The CDR3 loop reads CATSRSPRVQPSGYTF. Here the CDR3 DNA reads TGTGCCACCAGCAGATCCCCGCGGGTCCAACCGAGCGGCTACACCTTC.

The chain combines TRBV7-9 with TRBJ2-7; D possibly corresponds to TRBD2 (5 bases). The CDR3 is 17 amino acids. The germline gives CDR1 SEHNR, CDR2 FQNEAQ (reference sequence). V was clipped by 1 base and J by 2 bases, with 18 bases between them. CDR3 in amino acids: CASSLVGRVSGAYEQYF. In DNA form, the CDR3 reads TGTGCCAGCAGCTTAGTCGGACGGGTCAGCGGTGCCTACGAGCAGTACTTC.

The J gene is TRBJ1-2, the V gene TRBV4-3; D call uncertain. Germline loops: CDR1 LGHNA, CDR2 YSLEER. The CDR3 loop spans 14 amino acids. Between the trimmed V and J ends, which lost 0 bases and 2 bases, there was a span of 7 bases. The CDR3, as DNA: TGCGCCAGCAGCCAAGATACGGGAAACTATGGCTACACCTTC. As protein: CASSQDTGNYGYTF.

This clone has a single count. The rearrangement joins TRBV19 to TRBJ1-2, with TRBD1 identical over 8 bases. The germline CDR1 and CDR2 sequences are LNHDA and SQIVND (reference sequence). Trimming at V came to 4 bases and at J to 4 bases, leaving 5 bases not matched to a gene. This CDR3 is built from 14 residues. CDR3 sequence reads: CASSTTTGVYGYTF. The CDR3, as DNA: TGTGCCAGTAGTACCACGACAGGGGTCTATGGCTACACCTTC.

The gene calls are TRBV15 and TRBJ2-7; a possible D gene is TRBD2 (6 bases). The CDR3 sequence is 15 residues long. CDR1 LNHNV and CDR2 YYDKDF come from the germline V gene (reference sequence). Trimming cost V 0 bases and J 3 bases, with 12 bases left between them. CDR3 amino acids: CATSRDPGLLYEQYF. The CDR3, as DNA: TGTGCCACCAGCAGAGATCCGGGACTCCTCTACGAGCAGTACTTC.

The gene calls are TRBV3-1 (or the pseudogene TRBV3-2) and TRBJ2-2, with 16 bases matching TRBD2. Germline V CDR1 and CDR2: LGHDT, YNNKEL (reference sequence). This CDR3 comprises 17 residues. V was pared by 3 bases and J by 6 bases, with 4 bases of the junction left unmatched. CDR3 nucleotide sequence: TGTGCCAGCAGCCACGGGACTAGCGGGGGGGCCGCCGGGGAGCTGTTTTTT. It translates to CASSHGTSGGAAGELFF.

As regards this clone: One end of the junction fails to match germline, which may point to a read error. V and J are TRBV12-3 or TRBV12-4 and TRBJ1-1, with a weak D call TRBD1 (5 bases). The CDR3 contains 13 residues. CDR3 DNA sequence: TGTGCCAGCAGGTTAGGGGCGAACACTGAAGCTTTCTTT. Encoded protein: CASRLGANTEAFF.

The chain is built from TRBV28 and TRBJ2-5; TRBD2 aligns across 11 bases. The V gene end was trimmed by 5 bases and the J gene end by 4 bases; junction bases not matched to a gene: 6. The germline gives CDR1 MDHEN, CDR2 SYDVKM. CDR3 length equals 15 residues. CDR3 loop: CASSPTSGSPETQYF. CDR3 bases: TGTGCCAGCAGTCCCACTAGCGGGAGTCCAGAGACCCAGTACTTC.

This sequence joins TRBV27 and TRBJ1-4, with unresolved D. The germline CDR1 and CDR2 sequences are MNHEY and SMNVEV (reference sequence). This CDR3 spans 11 amino acids. Trimming removed 6 bases at V and 8 bases at J, with 7 bases between. The CDR3 region has the DNA TGTGCCAGCAGGCGATCAGAAAAACTGTTTTTT. Amino acid sequence: CASRRSEKLFF.

The chain carries TRBV19 and TRBJ1-2; a weak D match, TRBD1 (6 bases). The CDR3 contains 11 residues. The germline V and J ends were trimmed by 9 bases and 5 bases, with 10 bases remaining between them. Germline values: CDR1 LNHDA, CDR2 SQIVND (reference sequence). The CDR3 sequence: CASEQGYGYTF. The DNA of the CDR3 is TGTGCCAGCGAACAGGGATATGGCTACACCTTC.

As DNA, the CDR3 is TGCGCCAGCAGCTCTCGTCTAGCCAAAAACATTCAGTACTTC. It is translated as CASSSRLAKNIQYF. This rearrangement joins TRBV5-1 to TRBJ2-4, with D hard to call. Germline V gene lookup returns CDR1 SGHRS and CDR2 YFSETQ. This CDR3 contains 14 residues. Trimming removed 3 bases at V and 0 bases at J, with 7 bases between.